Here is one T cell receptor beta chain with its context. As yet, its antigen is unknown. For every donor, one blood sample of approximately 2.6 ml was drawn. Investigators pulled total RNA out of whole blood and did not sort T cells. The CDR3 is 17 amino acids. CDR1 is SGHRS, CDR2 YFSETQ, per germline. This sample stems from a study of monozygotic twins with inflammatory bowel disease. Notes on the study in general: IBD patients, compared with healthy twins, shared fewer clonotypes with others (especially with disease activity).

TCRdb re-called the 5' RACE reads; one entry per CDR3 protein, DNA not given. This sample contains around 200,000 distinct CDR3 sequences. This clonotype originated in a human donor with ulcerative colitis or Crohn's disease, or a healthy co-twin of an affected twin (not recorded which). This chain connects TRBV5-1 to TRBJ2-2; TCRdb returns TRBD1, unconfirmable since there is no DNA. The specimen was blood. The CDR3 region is CASSLSHDRRYTGELFF.